The sequence of this TCR beta chain was determined in a study of cytomegalovirus exposure and HLA in healthy donors (dated by TCRdb to about 2017). For the wider study: In an earlier analysis of under 750 of the donors, about 270 Gb of sequence data and just under 120 million unique TCR beta sequences from 150 million to 200 million T cells were reported. An early release covering about 600 HLA-typed donors comprised roughly 300 gigabases of sequencing data and around 80 million unique TCR sequences. The genetic ancestry cluster associated with self-reported Caucasian donors included around 76% of the approximately 430 genotyped donors. The aim of the study was to test whether cataloging public T cell receptors could identify signatures of past pathogen exposure. Using immunosequencing, the study profiled T cell repertoires from 500 to 800 subjects and related those repertoires to cytomegalovirus serostatus. Along with the roughly 670-subject first cohort, a separate validation cohort of about 110 different subjects was used. High-throughput TCR immunosequencing, statistical association of individual TCRs with disease status, and machine learning were combined to predict cytomegalovirus infection status. A later analysis re-analyzed previously published TCR beta repertoires from roughly 600 donors and added high-resolution HLA genotyping to study TCR occurrence patterns. The later analysis used no new phenotypic data to find candidate immune exposures, relying instead on TCR beta sequences and their occurrence across donors. An earlier analysis of approximately 500 of the donors applied high-throughput TCR beta sequencing to assess whether each TCR beta V gene segment acted as functional or pseudogenic. Alongside the repertoire data, information on donor age, sex, ethnicity and CMV serostatus was compiled. A later genetic analysis took genome-wide SNP genotypes for about 55% of the roughly 700 donors and used that subset as a discovery cohort. Every repertoire in the discovery cohort had been generated on one and the same sequencing platform. HLA typing included class I and class II loci at four-digit resolution. The number of donors typed differed by locus, with 629-630 for A, B, C, DRB1 and DQB1, around 520 for DQA1, 600 to 610 for DPA1, and 450 to 480 for DPB1. Four or five DR-DQ haplotypes were handled as single units for association and clustering because linkage in the cohort was strong. Among almost 400 genotyped donors of the cohort, an average of around 240,000 unique TCR beta nucleotide sequences were sequenced per donor, around 18% of them non-productive.

The cohort comprised around 690 healthy bone marrow donors. At the time of sampling, every cohort member was nominally healthy, though immune exposures that went unrecorded were likely present. The donor was CMV seronegative and was included in the group of 352 seronegative cohort members. A peripheral blood sample was collected from each donor, and TCR beta sequencing was performed on peripheral blood mononuclear cells. Genomic DNA extraction from the blood cell samples was performed with the Qiagen DNeasy Blood Extraction Kit. To note about this clone: There is no known antigen for this receptor. Nothing much larger sits one base from this clone, and base qualities are not available.

Library method: the immunoSEQ multiplex PCR assay. For the multiplex PCR, a mixture combining 60 forward primers for TCR Vbeta segments and 13 reverse primers for TCR Jbeta segments was used. The CDR3 region of rearranged TCR beta genes was amplified from genomic DNA by a multiplex PCR assay. On the Illumina HiSeq System, the amplified TCR beta libraries were sequenced as 87-base-pair reads. The paper's processing steps were these. Across the 700 or so repertoires, a later analysis counted some 81 million unique TCR beta chains, roughly 11 million of which were shared by at least two donors. Raw reads were error-corrected and collapsed into unique sequences by a nearest-neighbor algorithm in which closely related sequences were merged to remove PCR and sequencing errors. CDR3 sequences were aligned to IMGT reference sequences to assign V, D and J gene segments. Each retained sequence needed at least a six-nucleotide match to both a V gene segment and a J gene segment. Rearrangements were called productive when the CDR3 lacked stop codons and stayed in frame with V and J; all others were non-productive. CDR3 was defined according to IMGT convention as the region running from the second conserved V-encoded cysteine to the conserved J-encoded phenylalanine. The earlier analysis of about 570 of the donors excluded any sequence lacking an unambiguous match to a single V gene segment. An earlier analysis of fewer than 750 of the donors classified V segments as functional when productive rearrangements were above 56.7% and as segregating when the standard deviation between donors was above 5%. A statistical classification framework was built to diagnose cytomegalovirus status from the catalog of TCR beta chain sequences. A later analysis assigned V and J genes by comparing TCR nucleotide sequences with IMGT/GENE-DB human TR gene sequences. Using the TCRdist pipeline, a later analysis assigned CDR3 sequences along with most-parsimonious VDJ recombination scenarios. In a later analysis, every TCR beta chain was defined by the combination of its CDR3 amino acid sequence and its V-gene family, and reads without a unique V-gene family were dropped. To address suspected cross-contamination and a sequencing artifact, a later analysis removed around 600 highly shared, low-generation-probability nucleotide sequences. For each public chain, a later analysis derived a clonal expansion index from normalized ranks of inferred template counts within each repertoire. In a later analysis, generation probabilities were computed using a VDJ recombination model fitted to out-of-frame rearrangements, and the results were checked against IGoR. Hypergeometric tests were used in a later analysis to score TCR-TCR, TCR-HLA and TCR-CMV co-occurrence, with a repertoire-size bias correction applied to the TCR pairs. In a later analysis, false discovery rates were estimated by permuting HLA or CMV assignments 20 times. A later analysis grouped co-occurring TCRs with DBSCAN, adding TCRdist sequence similarity when clustering within HLA-allele-positive subsets. Repertoires with fewer than 30,000 or more than 120,000 public chains, plus five repertoires with anomalous nucleotide sharing, were excluded from co-occurrence clustering. As stored in TCRdb, this immuneACCESS dataset retains in-frame rearrangements with V and J assigned. A fraction of the clones does not appear; measured against another copy, unresolved V genes explain less than half of the discrepancy, and the remainder lacks a known reason. The V and J calls and clone size are taken from that table; D and trimming were inferred from the DNA. The table for this sample lists about 37,000 clones; about four fifths of them were counted only once. The top ten clones comprise about a tenth of the sample.

Measured from the cysteine to the phenylalanine, the CDR3 is 16 residues long. The sequence is cut down to CDR3 DNA, 48 bases in frame from base 1. The germline V end is reduced by 1 base and the J end by 3 bases; junction bases left unmatched: 7. The germline V gene encodes CDR1 SGHRS and CDR2 YFSETQ. Overall study results and their limits: Because HLA typing was missing for some donors at each locus, association tests included only the typed subset. Because counts were too low, roughly 17 rarely observed V segments, including chromosome 9 orphons, were left out of the earlier analysis of some 600 of the donors. In vitro tests confirmed that a few of the cytomegalovirus-associated TCR beta chains recognize cytomegalovirus antigens. Compared with the roughly 670-donor mean, donors in an Asian-associated ancestry cluster had fewer N-insertions in productive TCRs, according to a later genetic analysis. Compared with equally common non-associated chains, HLA-associated TCR beta chains in a later analysis were more clonally expanded and had lower generation probabilities. Specific HLA alleles were associated with 18,000 or so TCR beta sequences at a false discovery rate of 0.05 in a later analysis. A later genetic analysis associated a missense DCLRE1C variant with V-gene and J-gene trimming of TCR beta chains, and an independent cohort replicated the association. A cluster of highly shared sequence variants was judged likely to be a technical artifact of the sequencing pipeline. Strong co-occurrence of HLA alleles, especially DR and DQ, made assigning TCR associations to individual alleles difficult. Immune exposure information for the cohort was limited to CMV serostatus. Correlated functional status among segregating V segments might be attributable to linkage disequilibrium, but an unknown experimental factor could not be ruled out. Only TCR beta chains were sequenced in this cohort, and the absence of alpha or paired-chain data limited detectable features. Most TCR sequences were observed very rarely across donors, whereas some public TCRs were present in many individuals. Roughly uniform sequencing depth across donors was assumed in presence/absence analyses, although this assumption may not hold. The 87-base-pair reads could not distinguish some IMGT-functional V segments, including TRBV6-2 and TRBV6-3, so those segments were excluded. A further reported finding was that TCR beta sequences accurately predicted the HLA-A and HLA-B alleles for most subjects in the first cohort. In an earlier analysis of approximately 590 of the donors, most TCR beta V segments appeared in productive rearrangements about 90% or about 30% of the time, broadly matching IMGT annotations. In a later analysis, the rate of TCR association differed among HLA loci, with DRB1 alleles having the most associated TCRs and HLA-C alleles having the fewest. In both the original and validation cohorts, the classifier was reported to diagnose cytomegalovirus status with high specificity and sensitivity. According to the authors, the approach could potentially be generalized to other disease states and immunological phenotypes. Most CMV-associated TCR beta chains appeared to be HLA-restricted in a later analysis, and the HLA associations seemed to be driven largely by CMV exposure. Several of the top co-occurrence clusters appeared to be linked to parvovirus B19, influenza, CMV and Epstein-Barr virus, according to a later analysis. In the study, around 150 TCR beta chains were listed as associated with cytomegalovirus.

The TCR was taken from a woman between 40 and 55 years old in good health and CMV-seronegative. Sequencing was carried out using PBMCs. The rearranged chain carries TRBV5-1 and TRBJ2-5; TRBD2 agrees with 9 junctional bases. The CDR3 region: CASSLSRAGGKETQYF. The sequenced DNA: TGCGCCAGCAGCTTGAGTCGGGCGGGGGGGAAAGAGACCCAGTACTTC. The CDR3, completed at both ends by the reference TRBV5-1 and TRBJ2-5 genes, gives the full variable domain KAGVTQTPRYLIKTRGQQVTLSCSPISGHRSVSWYQQTPGQGLQFLFEYFSETQRNKGNFPGRFSGRQFSNSRSEMNVSTLELGDSALYLCASSLSRAGGKETQYFGPGTRLLVL.